A selection of T cell receptor beta chains follows, all from one sample in a study of T-cell memory formation after mild COVID-19. One entry per CDR3 protein, called by TCRdb with MiXCR from the 5' RACE reads. The data show roughly 200,000 distinct CDR3 sequences, about a fifth seen once. Sequenced: PBMCs or a T cell subset sorted from them (not recorded which). The receptors derive from an adult woman who had mild COVID-19 (a few samples of this study predate the infection). Cell type and time point are not known. Each CDR3 is given with its conserved first and last residue. The D gene is left open where the match is weak. Not all rows give a size; the values are once, few, many and, for expanded clones, a class.

V gene	D gene	J gene	CDR3 length	clone size	CDR3 DNA	CDR3 protein
TRBV27	TRBD1	TRBJ1-5	17	-	TGTGCCAGCAGTCCCCTTTTGGGACAGGTTTTCAATCAGCCCCAGCATTTT	CASSPLLGQVFNQPQHF
TRBV29-1	TRBD1	TRBJ2-7	13	-	TGCAGCGTGCCGACAGGGACAAACTACGAGCAGTACTTC	CSVPTGTNYEQYF
TRBV2	-	TRBJ1-3	16	few	TGTGCCAGCAGTGATACTGGCGTGACGGGCGGAAACACCATATATTTT	CASSDTGVTGGNTIYF
TRBV7-8	TRBD1	TRBJ2-3	16	-	TGTGCCAGCCCGGGGACAGGTCTGGCTAGCACAGATACGCAGTATTTT	CASPGTGLASTDTQYF
TRBV12-3/TRBV12-4	-	TRBJ1-5	12	few	TGTGCCAGCAGCCAACAGGGACAGCCCCAGCATTTT	CASSQQGQPQHF
TRBV11-2	-	TRBJ1-1	14	-	TGTGCCAGCAGCTCCTTCCGGGGGACCACTGAAGCTTTCTTT	CASSSFRGTTEAFF
TRBV19	-	TRBJ2-7	15	few	TGTGCCAGTAGTATCGAGGCGGTTGTCTCCTACGAGCAGTACTTC	CASSIEAVVSYEQYF
TRBV12-5	-	TRBJ2-5	16	-	TGTGCTAGTGGTTTGGTAAATCCAGCGGCACAAGAGACCCAGTACTTC	CASGLVNPAAQETQYF
TRBV6-5	TRBD1	TRBJ2-3	15	few	TGTGCCAGCAGTGACAGGGGGCAGAGCACAGATACGCAGTATTTT	CASSDRGQSTDTQYF
TRBV20-1	-	TRBJ1-1	12	-	TGCAGTGCTAGATCGGTGAACACTGAAGCTTTCTTT	CSARSVNTEAFF
TRBV5-5	-	TRBJ1-1	14	-	TGTGCCAGCAGCTTGTGGCAGGGCCCCACTGAAGCTTTCTTT	CASSLWQGPTEAFF
TRBV29-1	-	TRBJ2-1	15	-	TGCAGCGTTGATTGGGGGACATCCTCCTACAATGAGCAGTTCTTC	CSVDWGTSSYNEQFF
TRBV5-1	-	TRBJ2-7	17	-	TGCGCCAGCAGCTTGTGGGGTCCTGACGGGGGTAACTACGAGCAGTACTTC	CASSLWGPDGGNYEQYF
TRBV6-5	TRBD1	TRBJ1-1	17	-	TGTGCCAGCAGCTCATCAACAGGGGGACTCATGAACACTGAAGCTTTCTTT	CASSSSTGGLMNTEAFF
TRBV4-1	-	TRBJ2-2	16	few	TGCGCCACTCAGGAGGGATCCCCCTTGAACACCGGGGAGCTGTTTTTT	CATQEGSPLNTGELFF
TRBV12-3/TRBV12-4	-	TRBJ1-1	14	-	TGTGCCAGCAGTTCGTGGGCTATGAACACTGAAGCTTTCTTT	CASSSWAMNTEAFF
TRBV6-2/TRBV6-3	-	TRBJ2-5	17	-	TGTGCCAGCAGTTCCGGGACCCACTTTGATCGTTGGGAGACCCAGTACTTC	CASSSGTHFDRWETQYF
TRBV5-4	-	TRBJ2-1	12	-	TGTGCCAGCAGTAATAAGAGGAATGAGCAGTTCTTC	CASSNKRNEQFF
TRBV6-1	-	TRBJ2-7	15	-	TGTGCCAGCAGTCTGCCGTTAGGGGTCCCCTACGAGCAGTACTTC	CASSLPLGVPYEQYF
TRBV7-9	TRBD1	TRBJ2-7	15	-	TGTGCCAGCAGCTCAGCCGGGACAGGGAGGTACGAGCAGTACTTC	CASSSAGTGRYEQYF
TRBV6-5	-	TRBJ2-6	17	-	TGTGCCAGCAGTTACTCGATGTATCTACCTGGGGCCAACGTCCTGACTTTC	CASSYSMYLPGANVLTF
TRBV9	-	TRBJ1-2	13	-	TGTGCCAGCAGCTCCAACGCTAACTATGGCTACACCTTC	CASSSNANYGYTF
TRBV5-8	-	TRBJ1-5	14	-	TGTGCCAGCAGCGAGGGCTATAGCAATCAGCCCCAGCATTTT	CASSEGYSNQPQHF
TRBV7-9	-	TRBJ2-2	14	few	TGTGCCAGCAGCTTAGGTGGTTACACCGGGGAGCTGTTTTTT	CASSLGGYTGELFF
TRBV14	-	TRBJ2-3	18	-	TGTGCCAGCAGCCAGAACCCCTTACGGGGACTCAGCACAGATACGCAGTATTTT	CASSQNPLRGLSTDTQYF
TRBV7-6	-	TRBJ1-2	16	few	TGTGCCAGCAGCTTACTGGATCCGGGACGAAATAATGGCTACACCTTC	CASSLLDPGRNNGYTF
TRBV24-1	-	TRBJ1-5	12	once	TGTGCCACCGGCAGGGGAGATCAGCCCCAGCATTTT	CATGRGDQPQHF
TRBV29-1	TRBD2	TRBJ2-7	14	few	TGCAGCGTTGAAATCAGCGGGAGGTTGGGAGAGCAGTACTTC	CSVEISGRLGEQYF
TRBV7-9	TRBD1	TRBJ1-6	16	few	TGTGCCAGCAGCTTACCCACTACAGGGGGGGGTTCACCCCTCCACTTT	CASSLPTTGGGSPLHF
TRBV9	TRBD2	TRBJ2-1	15	-	TGTGCCAGCAGCGTAGGCGGGAGTGGTTACAATGAGCAGTTCTTC	CASSVGGSGYNEQFF
TRBV5-1	-	TRBJ2-2	14	many	TGCGCCAGCAGCTTCCTTGGGAACACCGGGGAGCTGTTTTTT	CASSFLGNTGELFF
TRBV12-3/TRBV12-4	-	TRBJ2-5	13	-	TGTGCCAGCAGTTTCCAGGCGGAAGAGACCCAGTACTTC	CASSFQAEETQYF
TRBV10-3	-	TRBJ2-6	17	-	TGTGCCATCAGTGATGGGGTTGGGGACTCTGGGGCCAACGTCCTGACTTTC	CAISDGVGDSGANVLTF
TRBV7-8	-	TRBJ1-1	17	-	TGTGCCAGCAGCGATCAGGACGGGGGCTCTCTGAACACTGAAGCTTTCTTT	CASSDQDGGSLNTEAFF
TRBV20-1	-	TRBJ1-5	13	few	TGCAGTGCTAGAGATGATTACAATCAGCCCCAGCATTTT	CSARDDYNQPQHF
TRBV9	-	TRBJ2-7	12	-	TGTGCCAGCAGCGGGGACACTAGGGAGCAGTACTTC	CASSGDTREQYF
TRBV12-3/TRBV12-4	TRBD2	TRBJ2-2	19	few	TGTGCCAGCAGAGGACTAGCGGGGGGGCCATTTATCGACACCGGGGAGCTGTTTTTT	CASRGLAGGPFIDTGELFF
TRBV7-8	-	TRBJ2-3	17	few	TGTGCCAGCAGCCGTGCGGACGTAGCGGCAAGCACAGATACGCAGTATTTT	CASSRADVAASTDTQYF
TRBV24-1	-	TRBJ2-1	13	few	TGTGCCACCAGTGATTTTTCCTACAATGAGCAGTTCTTC	CATSDFSYNEQFF
TRBV4-3	-	TRBJ2-7	15	-	TGCGCCAGCAGCCAAGTCCTAGGGGGAACCTACGAGCAGTACTTC	CASSQVLGGTYEQYF
TRBV28	-	TRBJ2-1	19	few	TGTGCCAGCAGTTTGTGGGGGGGACAGGCCCTAAGCTCCTACAATGAGCAGTTCTTC	CASSLWGGQALSSYNEQFF
TRBV15	-	TRBJ2-7	13	few	TGTGCCACCCGGGGCTTAGGGTTCTACGAGCAGTACTTC	CATRGLGFYEQYF
TRBV6-4	-	TRBJ2-3	14	-	TGTGCCAGCAGAGAAGAGGCGTTCTCAGATACGCAGTATTTT	CASREEAFSDTQYF
TRBV20-1	-	TRBJ2-7	13	-	TGCAGTGCTAGAGTGACTAGCTCCTACGAGCAGTACTTC	CSARVTSSYEQYF
TRBV7-9	-	TRBJ2-5	14	few	TGTGCCAGCAGTTCGGAGGGTTGGCAAGAGACCCAGTACTTC	CASSSEGWQETQYF
TRBV9	TRBD1	TRBJ1-2	15	few	TGTGCCAGCAGCGTAGCCCAATGGACAGGGGATCGCTACACCTTC	CASSVAQWTGDRYTF
TRBV7-9	-	TRBJ2-7	13	-	TGTGCCAGCAGCTTAGAAATTGGGGAAGAGCAGTACTTC	CASSLEIGEEQYF
TRBV5-1	-	TRBJ1-6	15	-	TGCGCCAGCAGCTTGATCGGAGGGGAAGGTTCACCCCTCCACTTT	CASSLIGGEGSPLHF
TRBV7-6	-	TRBJ2-4	12	-	TGTGCCAGCAGCTTAGGGGCGGGCATTCAGTACTTC	CASSLGAGIQYF